The T cell receptor (beta chain) described here comes from a study of beta chain features in type 1 diabetes. Expressed TCRB transcripts were sequenced because the entire RNA isolate underwent reverse transcription. The data were produced by immunoSEQ multiplex PCR, yet TCRdb's version contains in-frame clones alone and is incomplete. This sample has under 800,000 clones, with about 16% found just once. The CDR3 sequence is 11 residues long. Germline V gene data show CDR1 as SGHTA and CDR2 as FQGTGA. V was clipped by 4 bases and J by 8 bases; unmatched bases: 1. This TCR came from a man between 18 and 35 years old in good health. The sample was naive CD4+ T cells from blood. The chain joins TRBV7-3 to TRBJ1-2, with 7 bases aligning to TRBD1. The CDR3 DNA is TGTGCCAGCAGCTCGGGACAGGGCTACACCTTC. Translation gives CASSSGQGYTF.